These 19 T cell receptor beta chains were all obtained from the same sample, sequenced in a study of T cell repertoires in cytomegalovirus infection. TCRdb re-derived calls from the reads in MiXCR, one entry per CDR3 protein. The table has about 180,000 distinct CDR3 sequences, around an eighth seen once. The source material was PBMCs. The receptor source for this set is a human donor in good health (CMV status not recorded). Some clones in this sample may be carry-over from other donors' samples.

This clonotype occurred a few times. The chain links TRBV5-1 to TRBJ2-1, with D perhaps matching TRBD1 (6 bases). Between the trimmed V and J ends, which lost 4 bases and 9 bases, there was a span of 14 bases. The CDR3 extends over 13 amino acids. Germline values: CDR1 SGHRS, CDR2 YFSETQ. CDR3 protein: CASSHTGYSEQFF. In DNA, the CDR3 is TGCGCCAGCAGCCATACAGGGTATAGTGAGCAGTTCTTC.

This clonotype was observed at least ten times. The chain uses TRBV7-2 and TRBJ2-5, with TRBD1 as a possible D gene (5 bases). The CDR3 contains 15 residues. Looked up from germline, CDR1 is SGHTA and CDR2 is FQGNSA. The V end lost 5 bases, the J end lost 1 base, and 14 bases lay between the germline ends. CDR3 loop: CASSVNRPPQETQYF. In nucleotides, the CDR3 is TGTGCCAGCAGCGTAAACAGGCCCCCCCAAGAGACCCAGTACTTC.

This chain uses TRBV14 with TRBJ1-2; 9 nucleotides line up with TRBD1. V was pared by 4 bases and J by 4 bases, with 4 bases of the junction left unmatched. The CDR3 loop spans 14 amino acids. Germline CDR1 reads SGHDN; CDR2 reads FVKESK. The CDR3 spells CASSPGQGTYGYTF. The CDR3 nucleotides read TGTGCCAGCAGCCCGGGACAGGGAACCTATGGCTACACCTTC. Complete variable domain (other parts from reference TRBV14 and TRBJ1-2): EAGVTQFPSHSVIEKGQTVTLRCDPISGHDNLYWYRRVMGKEIKFLLHFVKESKQDESGMPNNRFLAERTGGTYSTLKVQPAELEDSGVYFCASSPGQGTYGYTFGSGTRLTVV.

This clonotype appeared many times. J is TRBJ2-1 and V is TRBV20-1; 9 bases agree with TRBD2. CDR3 length: 15 residues. Germline V gives CDR1 DFQATT, CDR2 SNEGSKA (reference sequence). V shed 6 bases and J 6 bases; nucleotides not matched to a gene: 12. CDR3 DNA sequence: TGCAGTGCCCCAAAGGTCCTAGCGGGAAGCAATGAGCAGTTCTTC. Protein product: CSAPKVLAGSNEQFF.

This clonotype was counted ten times or more. V and J are TRBV10-3 and TRBJ2-5; TRBD2 is a possible D gene (5 bases). Per germline, CDR1 ENHRY and CDR2 SYGVKD. The CDR3 runs 16 residues. Trimming took off 4 bases at V and 4 bases at J, with 19 bases between the two ends. Here the CDR3 reads CAISGGSDLGRETQYF. Here the CDR3 DNA reads TGTGCCATCAGTGGGGGTAGCGACCTTGGGAGAGAGACCCAGTACTTC.

This clonotype was counted a single time. The chain joins TRBV28 to TRBJ2-2; D possibly corresponds to TRBD1 (6 bases). The V and J ends lost 10 bases and 5 bases respectively, with 14 bases between them. Germline V gene sequence: CDR1 MDHEN, CDR2 SYDVKM. CDR3 size: 13 residues. DNA of the CDR3: TGTGCCATTAGCAGGGGCGGTACCGGGGAGCTGTTTTTT. The encoded protein is CAISRGGTGELFF.

This clonotype showed up just a few times. V gene TRBV2 combines with J gene TRBJ2-3, with D tentatively TRBD1 (7 bases). Germline CDR1 reads SNHLY; CDR2 reads FYNNEI. CDR3 size: 14 residues. V was cut by 9 bases and J by 0 bases, with 13 bases left in between. CDR3 protein: CARAGGQSTDTQYF. The CDR3 DNA is TGTGCCAGAGCCGGGGGACAGAGCACAGATACGCAGTATTTT. The full variable domain, completed using reference TRBV2 and TRBJ2-3, is EPEVTQTPSHQVTQMGQEVILRCVPISNHLYFYWYRQILGQKVEFLVSFYNNEISEKSEIFDDQFSVERPDGSNFTLKIRSTKLEDSAMYFCARAGGQSTDTQYFGPGTRLTVL.

This clonotype was recorded a few times. V is TRBV19 and J is TRBJ1-1, with no clear D. This CDR3 has 14 residues. V was cut by 7 bases and J by 0 bases, with 12 bases left in between. Germline V CDR1 and CDR2: LNHDA, SQIVND (reference sequence). The CDR3 DNA reads as TGTGCCAGTATAGATATTTCGATGAACACTGAAGCTTTCTTT. The encoded protein is CASIDISMNTEAFF.

The sample holds a few counts of this clonotype. This rearrangement joins TRBV29-1 to TRBJ2-5; no clear D gene. Germline V gene sequence: CDR1 SQVTM, CDR2 ANQGSEA. The CDR3 sequence is 12 residues long. Trimming cost V 6 bases and J 1 base, with 9 bases left between them. Here the CDR3 reads CSVIKTQETQYF. CDR3 DNA sequence: TGCAGCGTGATCAAGACCCAAGAGACCCAGTACTTC.

This clonotype was counted many times. The genes are TRBV28 and TRBJ2-2, with 7 bases that match TRBD2. V lost 4 bases to trimming and J lost 2 bases; unmatched junction nucleotides: 1. Germline V gives CDR1 MDHEN, CDR2 SYDVKM. This CDR3 region has 14 residues. CDR3 bases: TGTGCCAGCAGTTCGGGGGGTAACACCGGGGAGCTGTTTTTT. The encoded protein is CASSSGGNTGELFF.

The J gene is TRBJ2-3, the V gene TRBV7-2; TRBD2 is a possible D gene (5 bases). The germline V gene encodes CDR1 SGHTA and CDR2 FQGNSA. This CDR3 region has 16 residues. Trimming cost V 5 bases and J 2 bases, with 17 bases left between them. CDR3 nucleotide sequence: TGTGCCAGCAGCCTCCGGGGAGATTCGTTCACAGATACGCAGTATTTT. The encoded protein is CASSLRGDSFTDTQYF.

J is TRBJ1-1 and V is TRBV19, with 9 nucleotides matching TRBD1. CDR3 length: 13 residues. Losses at the gene ends were 2 bases for V and 12 bases for J; bases not matched to a gene: 7. Germline loops: CDR1 LNHDA, CDR2 SQIVND (reference sequence). Here the CDR3 DNA reads TGTGCCAGTAGTATAATTGGGACAGGGACAACTTTCTTT. It yields the protein CASSIIGTGTTFF. The whole variable domain, filled in from reference TRBV19 and TRBJ1-1, reads DGGITQSPKYLFRKEGQNVTLSCEQNLNHDAMYWYRQDPGQGLRLIYYSQIVNDFQKGDIAEGYSVSREKKESFPLTVTSAQKNPTAFYLCASSIIGTGTTFFGQGTRLTVV.

The chain uses TRBV19 and TRBJ1-1, with D unclear. Trimming stripped 5 bases from V and 8 bases from J, with 15 bases between. The germline CDR1 and CDR2 sequences are LNHDA and SQIVND (reference sequence). The CDR3 covers 13 residues. The CDR3 DNA reads as TGTGCCAGTAGTTTTCAGAGGTACCAAGAAGCTTTCTTT. Translated, it gives CASSFQRYQEAFF.

This clonotype was observed many times. V is TRBV7-2 and J is TRBJ2-7; D not certain. Germline V gene lookup returns CDR1 SGHTA and CDR2 FQGNSA. V was shortened by 1 base and J by 1 base, with 11 bases between the two germline ends. The CDR3 consists of 15 residues. The CDR3 loop reads CASSLGWERSYEQYF. The DNA of the CDR3 is TGTGCCAGCAGCTTAGGTTGGGAAAGGTCCTACGAGCAGTACTTC.

J is TRBJ2-3 and V is TRBV7-3, with 10 bases identical to TRBD2. J lost 3 bases, V lost 1 base, and 10 bases had no gene match. Per the germline V gene, CDR1 is SGHTA and CDR2 is FQGTGA. The CDR3 length is 18 residues. The CDR3 coding sequence is TGTGCCAGCAGCTTAAGGGGGCTAGCGGGGGTTCGGACAGATACGCAGTATTTT. Translation: CASSLRGLAGVRTDTQYF. Complete variable domain (other parts from reference TRBV7-3 and TRBJ2-3): GAGVSQTPSNKVTEKGKYVELRCDPISGHTALYWYRQSLGQGPEFLIYFQGTGAADDSGLPNDRFFAVRPEGSVSTLKIQRTERGDSAVYLCASSLRGLAGVRTDTQYFGPGTRLTVL.

This clonotype was counted only a few times. In DNA form, the CDR3 reads TGCAGTGCTAGAAAGGGCGACTTGAGGACAGATACGCAGTATTTT. Its protein is CSARKGDLRTDTQYF. The chain employs TRBV20-1 and TRBJ2-3, with D hard to call. Trimming stripped 2 bases from V and 3 bases from J, with 15 bases between. Germline lookup yields CDR1 DFQATT and CDR2 SNEGSKA (reference sequence). The CDR3 is 15 residues long.

Many counts were recorded for this clonotype. The rearrangement joins TRBV7-6 to TRBJ1-2, with D perhaps TRBD1 (5 bases). Trimming took 5 bases from V and 2 from J, leaving 18 bases between them. Germline CDR1 reads SGHVS; CDR2 reads FNYEAQ. The CDR3 sequence is 16 residues long. CDR3 DNA: TGTGCCAGCAGCCAACGCCCGATGGGGGGGAACTATGGCTACACCTTC. This codes for CASSQRPMGGNYGYTF.

The chain combines TRBV5-1 with TRBJ1-1; D is uncertain. The CDR3 is 13 amino acids. Germline CDR1 is SGHRS and CDR2 is YFSETQ. Trimming removed 1 base from V and 1 base from J, with 5 bases in between. The CDR3 DNA sequence: TGCGCCAGCAGCTTGAGGTGGAACACTGAAGCTTTCTTT. Its protein product is CASSLRWNTEAFF.

The rearrangement joins TRBV29-1 to TRBJ1-2; 7 nucleotides align to TRBD1. Germline values: CDR1 SQVTM, CDR2 ANQGSEA. V trimming: 7 bases; J trimming: 2 bases; junction bases outside the gene matches: 7. This CDR3 comprises 13 residues. The CDR3 DNA follows: TGCAGCGCGGCGGCAGGGGGGAACTATGGCTACACCTTC. Amino acids: CSAAAGGNYGYTF.